Listed here are 31 T cell receptor beta chains from one sample, sequenced in a study of beta chain features in type 1 diabetes. All of the isolated RNA was reverse transcribed, so expressed TCRB transcripts were sequenced. Profiled with immunoSEQ multiplex PCR; TCRdb holds only in-frame clones, not every one. In the table there are hundreds of thousands of clones, about 14% of which are singletons. The sequencing sample was made of central memory CD4+ T cells from blood. The receptors were sampled from a man in his thirties or forties in good health.

V gene TRBV10-2 combines with J gene TRBJ1-5; 8 bases line up with TRBD1. This CDR3 region has 12 residues. V gave up 8 bases and J gave up 7 bases; unmatched junction bases: 4. The germline V gene encodes CDR1 WSHSY and CDR2 SAAADI. The CDR3 region has the DNA TGCGCCAGCTGGGACAGGTACCAGCCCCAGCATTTT. Encoded protein: CASWDRYQPQHF.

This sequence joins TRBV5-6 and TRBJ2-5; D not resolved. V was clipped by 4 bases and J by 9 bases, with 13 bases between them. From germline, CDR1 is SGHDT and CDR2 YYEEEE. The CDR3 length is 12 residues. The chain's CDR3 is CASSPDTRAQYF. The DNA for the CDR3 is TGTGCCAGCAGCCCCGACACTCGGGCCCAGTACTTC.

Ten or more counts support this clone. The CDR3 region has the DNA TGTGCCAGCAGCCCACCATCCACGGGAGGTAGACACAATGAGCAGTTCTTC. Translated, it gives CASSPPSTGGRHNEQFF. The chain couples TRBV5-4 to TRBJ2-1; TRBD2 agrees at 7 bases. Per germline, CDR1 SGHNT and CDR2 YYREEE (reference sequence). This CDR3 is built from 17 residues. V dropped 4 bases and J dropped 5; count of bases not matched to a gene: 15. The complete variable domain, with remaining parts taken from reference TRBV5-4 and TRBJ2-1, reads ETGVTQSPTHLIKTRGQQVTLRCSSQSGHNTVSWYQQALGQGPQFIFQYYREEENGRGNFPPRFSGLQFPNYSSELNVNALELDDSALYLCASSPPSTGGRHNEQFFGPGTRLTVL.

Only a few counts were recorded for this clone. The CDR3 spells CASSLLDNYGYTF. For the CDR3, the DNA is TGTGCCAGCAGCTTGTTGGATAACTATGGCTACACCTTC. The V call is TRBV11-2, the J call TRBJ1-2, with D unclear. V gave up 3 bases and J gave up 1 base, with 6 bases separating them. Germline CDR1 and CDR2: SGHAT and FQNNGV. This CDR3 region has 13 residues.

V is TRBV7-9 and J is TRBJ1-2; 9 nucleotides align to TRBD1. After removal of 0 bases from V and 7 bases from J, the junction contained 9 bases not matched to a gene. Per the germline V gene, CDR1 is SEHNR and CDR2 is FQNEAQ (reference sequence). This CDR3 region has 16 residues. The CDR3 nucleotides are TGTGCCAGCAGCTTAGCGGGGACAGGGATACGTAGTGGCTACACCTTC. Translating gives CASSLAGTGIRSGYTF.

This clone appeared a few times. This chain links TRBV11-3 with TRBJ2-3; D uncertain. V was cut by 10 bases and J by 2 bases, with 10 bases left in between. This CDR3 has 12 residues. CDR1 and CDR2 from the germline V gene are SGHNT and YENEEA. The CDR3 DNA reads as TGTGCCACCACACGAGACACAGATACGCAGTATTTT. Translating it yields CATTRDTDTQYF.

This clone was counted only a few times. The V gene is TRBV15, the J gene TRBJ1-5, with 12 bases that match TRBD1. Looked up from germline, CDR1 is LNHNV and CDR2 is YYDKDF (reference sequence). V shed 1 base and J 0 bases; nucleotides not matched to a gene: 4. This CDR3 spans 18 amino acids. In nucleotides, the CDR3 is TGTGCCACCAGCAGAGCCACGGGACAGGGGGCTAGCAATCAGCCCCAGCATTTT. Encoded protein: CATSRATGQGASNQPQHF.

This chain uses TRBV4-1 with TRBJ2-1; TRBD2 is a possible D gene (6 bases). Trimming took 1 base from V and 4 from J, leaving 11 bases between them. Germline V CDR1 and CDR2: MGHRA, YSYEKL. The CDR3 has 15 residues. DNA for the CDR3: TGCGCCAGCAGCCAAGCGGGAGTGTTTTACAATGAGCAGTTCTTC. Protein sequence: CASSQAGVFYNEQFF.

This clone was seen at least ten times. The chain joins TRBV7-3 to TRBJ2-1; the match to TRBD1 covers 8 bases. This CDR3 is 15 amino acids long. The V segment lost 5 bases and the J segment 9 bases; nucleotides outside the gene matches: 12. The germline V gene encodes CDR1 SGHTA and CDR2 FQGTGA. The CDR3 region has the DNA TGTGCCAGCAGCCCCTACCGGGACAGGAGTAGTGAGCAGTTCTTC. Residues: CASSPYRDRSSEQFF.

The V and J genes are TRBV6-5 and TRBJ1-1; D is undetermined. The germline CDR1 and CDR2 sequences are MNHEY and SVGAGI. There are 14 residues in the CDR3. Trimming pared 6 bases from V and 5 bases from J, leaving 16 bases between. CDR3 DNA: TGTGCCAGCAGCCGCCCCGGTATACGGACTGAAGCTTTCTTT. It specifies CASSRPGIRTEAFF.

The chain recombines TRBV19 with TRBJ2-5; no definite D call. The CDR3 runs to 9 residues. Trimming removed 10 bases from V and 6 bases from J, with 6 bases in between. Germline V gene sequence: CDR1 LNHDA, CDR2 SQIVND (reference sequence). CDR3 region: CANVQTQYF. The CDR3, as DNA: TGTGCCAATGTGCAGACCCAGTACTTC.

This clone has a handful of counts. The V and J genes are TRBV2 and TRBJ2-1; D could derive from TRBD1 or TRBD2 (5 bases each). The CDR3 has 15 amino acids. Germline CDR1 and CDR2: SNHLY and FYNNEI. The V end was cut by 7 bases, the J end by 0 bases, with 13 bases between. In DNA, the CDR3 is TGTGCCAGCAAATACGAGGGGTCCTCCTACAATGAGCAGTTCTTC. It yields the protein CASKYEGSSYNEQFF.

This clone was recorded a few times. The chain employs TRBV5-4 and TRBJ2-1; D gene ambiguous. V was pared by 0 bases and J by 8 bases, with 12 bases between. This CDR3 is built from 14 residues. Germline CDR1 reads SGHNT; CDR2 reads YYREEE (reference sequence). CDR3 amino acids: CASSLVGRSHEQFF. CDR3 DNA sequence: TGTGCCAGCAGCTTGGTAGGCAGGTCCCATGAGCAGTTCTTC.

This clone appeared many times. This chain uses TRBV14 with TRBJ1-3; 7 bases match TRBD1. The CDR3 runs to 15 residues. Per germline, CDR1 SGHDN and CDR2 FVKESK. Trimming took 4 bases from V and 0 from J; bases not matched to a gene: 3. CDR3 region: CASSPGGFSGNTIYF. Written as DNA, the CDR3 is TGTGCCAGCAGCCCAGGGGGTTTCTCTGGAAACACCATATATTTT. Full variable domain (remainder filled in from reference TRBV14 and TRBJ1-3): EAGVTQFPSHSVIEKGQTVTLRCDPISGHDNLYWYRRVMGKEIKFLLHFVKESKQDESGMPNNRFLAERTGGTYSTLKVQPAELEDSGVYFCASSPGGFSGNTIYFGEGSWLTVV.

This chain joins TRBV7-3 and TRBJ2-7; D remains ambiguous. V lost 2 bases and J 0 bases, leaving 11 bases between the germline ends. Germline V gives CDR1 SGHTA, CDR2 FQGTGA. This CDR3 is 15 amino acids long. CDR3 residues: CASSLAGIPSYEQYF. The CDR3 DNA follows: TGTGCCAGCAGCTTAGCTGGCATCCCCTCCTACGAGCAGTACTTC.

This chain connects TRBV2 to TRBJ1-4; TRBD1 matches 7 bases. CDR1 is SNHLY and CDR2 is FYNNEI in the germline V gene. The V gene end was trimmed by 2 bases and the J gene end by 3 bases; junction bases not matched to a gene: 3. This CDR3 contains 15 residues. The CDR3 sequence: CASSEMGQPNEKLFF. The CDR3 DNA is TGTGCCAGCAGTGAAATGGGACAGCCTAATGAAAAACTGTTTTTT. Combining the CDR3 with reference TRBV2 and TRBJ1-4 gives the whole variable domain EPEVTQTPSHQVTQMGQEVILRCVPISNHLYFYWYRQILGQKVEFLVSFYNNEISEKSEIFDDQFSVERPDGSNFTLKIRSTKLEDSAMYFCASSEMGQPNEKLFFGSGTQLSVL.

The chain joins TRBV28 to TRBJ1-1, with D uncertain. This CDR3 is 13 amino acids long. Germline CDR1 reads MDHEN; CDR2 reads SYDVKM. V lost 6 bases to trimming and J lost 10 bases, with 18 bases between them. CDR3 nucleotides: TGTGCCAGCAGCCTTACAGTGGGTATCGTAGCTTTCTTT. Translated: CASSLTVGIVAFF. The whole variable domain, filled in from reference TRBV28 and TRBJ1-1, reads DVKVTQSSRYLVKRTGEKVFLECVQDMDHENMFWYRQDPGLGLRLIYFSYDVKMKEKGDIPEGYSVSREKKERFSLILESASTNQTSMYLCASSLTVGIVAFFGQGTRLTVV.

V and J are TRBV7-3 and TRBJ2-7; D uncertain. The germline V gene encodes CDR1 SGHTA and CDR2 FQGTGA. The CDR3 is made up of 13 amino acids. Trimming took off 3 bases at V and 6 bases at J, with 12 bases between the two ends. Here the CDR3 reads CASSLDTDGEQYV. The CDR3 DNA reads as TGTGCCAGCAGCTTGGATACGGACGGCGAGCAGTACGTC.

This clone was picked up a small number of times. The chain uses TRBV7-9 and TRBJ2-7; 11 positions match TRBD2. Germline values: CDR1 SEHNR, CDR2 FQNEAQ (reference sequence). J was trimmed by 3 bases and V by 5 bases; bases with no gene match: 3. CDR3 size: 14 residues. The CDR3 sequence is CASSPGLAVYEQYV. CDR3 nucleotide sequence: TGTGCCAGCAGCCCGGGACTAGCGGTCTACGAGCAGTACGTC.

This sequence joins TRBV29-1 and TRBJ1-4; D is perhaps TRBD1 (5 bases). CDR3 length: 15 amino acids. CDR1 and CDR2 from the germline V gene are SQVTM and ANQGSEA. Deletions cut 0 bases from V and 7 bases from J, with 15 bases between. The CDR3 bases are TGCAGCGTTGAAGACAGGGCCGGTGGGGTTGAAAAACTGTTTTTT. It is translated as CSVEDRAGGVEKLFF.

This chain joins TRBV6-5 and TRBJ2-2; possibly TRBD1 for D (6 bases). CDR1 and CDR2 (germline): MNHEY, SVGAGI. V lost 5 bases and J 6 bases, leaving 10 bases between the germline ends. There are 13 residues in the CDR3. DNA for the CDR3: TGTGCCAGCAGTCAGGGGCGATCCGGGGAGCTGTTTTTT. Its protein product is CASSQGRSGELFF.

About this clone itself: This may arise from a read error, as a much more abundant clone is one base away. This sequence joins TRBV6-5 and TRBJ2-3; D is ambiguous. This CDR3 has 11 residues. Germline CDR1 MNHEY, CDR2 SVGAGI. The V end lost 5 bases, the J end lost 6 bases, and 6 bases lay between the germline ends. CDR3 sequence (DNA): TGTGCCAGCAGTGTGTGGGATACGCAGTATTTT. As protein: CASSVWDTQYF.

This clone has a count of ten or more. This sequence joins TRBV11-3 and TRBJ2-1; maybe TRBD2 (6 bases). The germline gives CDR1 SGHNT, CDR2 YENEEA. The V end was cut by 5 bases, the J end by 6 bases, with 17 bases between. The CDR3 runs to 15 residues. The CDR3 sequence is CASSPRTHGGNEQFF. The DNA for the CDR3 is TGTGCCAGCAGCCCCCGCACCCACGGGGGCAATGAGCAGTTCTTC.

Only a few counts were recorded for this clone. An end of the junction does not agree with germline; a read error may underlie this. V is TRBV5-1 and J is TRBJ2-4; D unclear. In germline, CDR1 is SGHRS, CDR2 YFSETQ. The CDR3 totals 14 residues. The CDR3 loop reads CASSPPSIKNIQYF. CDR3 nucleotide sequence: TGTGCCAGCAGCCCCCCCTCAATCAAAAACATTCAGTACTTC.

This sequence joins TRBV4-2 and TRBJ2-1; D might be TRBD2 (6 bases). The CDR3 length is 17 residues. The germline CDR1 and CDR2 sequences are LGHNA and YNFKEQ. Between the trimmed V and J ends, which lost 1 base and 5 bases, there was a span of 18 bases. CDR3 DNA: TGTGCCAGCAGCCAAGTCAGCACGGTGGGGGGAAACAATGAGCAGTTCTTC. It codes for CASSQVSTVGGNNEQFF.

V is TRBV25-1 and J is TRBJ1-2; D may be TRBD1 (5 bases). Germline loops: CDR1 MGHDK, CDR2 SYGVNS. The CDR3 runs 14 residues. With 6 bases removed from V and 5 bases from J, the gap between germline ends came to 16 bases. This chain's CDR3 is CASSDTGRNYGYTF. In nucleotides, the CDR3 is TGTGCCAGCAGCGATACAGGACGGAATTATGGCTACACCTTC.

A few counts support this clone. The rearrangement uses TRBV6-6 and TRBJ2-7, with 7 nucleotides matching TRBD2. From germline, CDR1 is MNHNY and CDR2 SVGAGI (reference sequence). This CDR3 is built from 13 residues. V trimming: 6 bases; J trimming: 7 bases; junction bases outside the gene matches: 9. For the CDR3, the DNA is TGTGCCAGCAGAGCGGGGCGGCCCGGAGAGCAGTACTTC. Translated, it gives CASRAGRPGEQYF.

This chain joins TRBV5-4 and TRBJ2-3; tentative D call: TRBD1 (6 bases). This CDR3 is built from 15 residues. The V gene lost 4 bases and the J gene lost 1 base, with 13 bases spanning the gap. Germline loops: CDR1 SGHNT, CDR2 YYREEE (reference sequence). The CDR3 reads CASSLYRERTDTQYF. Written as DNA, the CDR3 is TGTGCCAGCAGCCTCTACAGGGAACGCACAGATACGCAGTATTTT.

This clone was observed many times. The rearrangement links TRBV29-1 to TRBJ1-1, with a tentative D call TRBD1 (5 bases). The CDR3 spans 13 residues. V lost 3 bases and J lost 1, with 9 bases in between. Germline-derived CDR1 and CDR2 are SQVTM and ANQGSEA. Here the CDR3 reads CSVDPTENTEAFF. The CDR3 nucleotides are TGCAGCGTTGACCCGACAGAGAACACTGAAGCTTTCTTT.

This clone was counted between two and nine times. This chain links TRBV5-1 with TRBJ1-2, with TRBD1 as a possible D gene (5 bases). Germline V gene lookup returns CDR1 SGHRS and CDR2 YFSETQ. With 0 bases removed from V and 10 bases from J, the gap between germline ends came to 16 bases. The CDR3 sequence is 14 residues long. The CDR3, as DNA: TGCGCCAGCAGCTTGGAAGACGGGACCGGCGTCTACACCTTC. Translation gives CASSLEDGTGVYTF.

This clone showed up many times. The gene calls are TRBV7-2 and TRBJ2-3, with unresolved D. The CDR3 covers 13 residues. Trimming removed 0 bases at V and 6 bases at J, with 7 bases between. Germline V gene data show CDR1 as SGHTA and CDR2 as FQGNSA. The CDR3 here is CASSLASRDTQYF. The CDR3 DNA follows: TGTGCCAGCAGCTTAGCGTCTAGGGATACGCAGTATTTT.